The T cell receptor beta chain described here comes from a study of blood T cell repertoires in COVID-19. Looking at the study overall: Collection of acute and convalescent COVID-19 samples took place in the United States, Italy and Spain. Nucleic acid was either cDNA or gDNA, and it came from T cells, B-cell-depleted T cells, or PBMCs.

Participants, roughly 18 to 90 years old, spanned fewer than 25 US areas. Participants had their cohort set by participant-reported clinical history. Sequencing was performed with immunoSEQ multiplex PCR; in TCRdb, only in-frame clones are kept and a portion is missing. The repertoire holds 160,000 or so clones, with more than 65% as singletons. Germline trimming cut 6 bases from V and 9 bases from J; bases unmatched to any gene: 6. CDR1 is MNHEY and CDR2 is SVGAGI in the germline V gene. This CDR3 comprises 14 residues. This TCR was sampled from a man aged 60-69 years who had recovered from COVID-19. Material: PBMCs or T cells enriched from blood (not recorded which). The chain uses TRBV6-5 and TRBJ2-1, with TRBD2 matching 12 bases. CDR3 residues: CASRKTSGGGEQFF. The CDR3 nucleotides are TGTGCCAGCAGAAAGACTAGCGGGGGAGGTGAGCAGTTCTTC.